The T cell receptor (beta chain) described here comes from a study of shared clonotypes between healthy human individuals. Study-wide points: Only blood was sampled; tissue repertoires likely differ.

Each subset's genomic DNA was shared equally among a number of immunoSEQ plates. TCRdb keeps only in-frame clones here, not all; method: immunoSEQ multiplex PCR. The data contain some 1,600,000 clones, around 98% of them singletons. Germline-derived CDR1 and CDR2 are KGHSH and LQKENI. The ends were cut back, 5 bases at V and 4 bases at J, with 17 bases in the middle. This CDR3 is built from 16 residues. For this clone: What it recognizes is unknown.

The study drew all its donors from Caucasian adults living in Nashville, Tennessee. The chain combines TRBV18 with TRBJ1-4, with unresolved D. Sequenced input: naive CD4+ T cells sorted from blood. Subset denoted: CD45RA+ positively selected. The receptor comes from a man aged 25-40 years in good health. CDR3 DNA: TGTGCCAGCTCATTCCCGGGGTCGGCTAGTAATGAAAAACTGTTTTTT. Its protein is CASSFPGSASNEKLFF.